These 8 T cell receptor beta chains were all obtained from the same sample, sequenced in a study of beta chain features in type 1 diabetes. Study-wide results and caveats: There was a moderate but significant shortening of TCRB CDR3s in all four CD4+ subsets of Type 1 diabetes patients.

Expressed TCRB transcripts were sequenced because the isolated RNA had all been reverse transcribed beforehand. This table comes from immunoSEQ multiplex PCR, and its TCRdb copy is limited to in-frame clones, with some not included. The sample lists 60,000 or so clones, around half seen once, with roughly 2.6% in the top ten. These TCRs are of unknown antigen specificity. Input material: Tregs from blood. Source of these receptors: a woman in her 40s with type 1 diabetes.

J is TRBJ1-1 and V is TRBV7-9, with D maybe TRBD1 (6 bases). In germline, CDR1 is SEHNR, CDR2 FQNEAQ (reference sequence). This CDR3 has 14 amino acids. V was clipped by 1 base and J by 6 bases, with 12 bases between them. This CDR3 is CASSLEGEWAEAFF. The CDR3 coding sequence is TGTGCCAGCAGCTTAGAGGGGGAGTGGGCTGAAGCTTTCTTT.

This clone came up a few times. This chain links TRBV4-1 with TRBJ1-2; no clear D. Trimming removed 4 bases from V and 13 bases from J, with 16 bases in between. This CDR3 is 12 amino acids long. Per germline, CDR1 MGHRA and CDR2 YSYEKL. The CDR3 loop reads CASSPLLGKGTF. CDR3 DNA: TGCGCCAGCAGCCCCCTACTCGGGAAGGGCACCTTC.

This clone was observed a handful of times. This sequence joins TRBV18 and TRBJ2-1, with TRBD2 matching 13 bases. This CDR3 contains 15 residues. Trimming cost V 5 bases and J 8 bases; bases outside gene matches: 6. Germline CDR1 KGHSH, CDR2 LQKENI. The chain's CDR3 is CASSDGTSGNHEQFF. CDR3 coding DNA: TGTGCCAGCTCAGACGGGACTAGCGGGAACCATGAGCAGTTCTTC.

Many counts were recorded for this clone. The V and J genes are TRBV9 and TRBJ2-2; 8 bases are a match to TRBD1. The length of the CDR3 is 15 residues. The V gene end was trimmed by 2 bases and the J gene end by 5 bases; junction bases not matched to a gene: 5. Germline lookup yields CDR1 SGDLS and CDR2 YYNGEE. The CDR3 region has the DNA TGTGCCAGCAGCGTTCAGGGGGCGAGGACCGGGGAGCTGTTTTTT. The encoded protein is CASSVQGARTGELFF.

This clone was detected a few times. V and J are TRBV4-2 and TRBJ1-2; 8 bases are shared with TRBD1. After removal of 4 bases from V and 3 bases from J, the junction contained 4 bases not matched to a gene. There are 14 residues in the CDR3. CDR1 and CDR2 (germline): LGHNA, YNFKEQ. The CDR3 bases are TGTGCCAGCAGCCGGACAGGGTCAGACTATGGCTACACCTTC. It translates to CASSRTGSDYGYTF.

The V call is TRBV18, the J call TRBJ1-4; D may be TRBD1 (5 bases). Germline V lookup: CDR1 KGHSH, CDR2 LQKENI. The CDR3 has 15 residues. Trimming removed 5 bases from V and 3 bases from J, with 13 bases in between. The CDR3 loop reads CASSSGAASNEKLFF. The CDR3 DNA sequence: TGTGCCAGCTCATCTGGGGCTGCCTCTAATGAAAAACTGTTTTTT.

This clone was counted only a few times. This chain joins TRBV6-6 and TRBJ2-1; 7 bases match TRBD1. CDR3 length: 12 residues. From germline, CDR1 is MNHNY and CDR2 SVGAGI (reference sequence). J was trimmed by 8 bases and V by 4 bases; bases with no gene match: 2. The DNA of the CDR3 is TGTGCCAGCAGTTTGACAGGGTATGAGCAGTTCTTC. Protein: CASSLTGYEQFF.

This clone was recorded many times. The genes are TRBV7-2 and TRBJ1-2; 8 bases align to TRBD1. Germline-derived CDR1 and CDR2 are SGHTA and FQGNSA. The CDR3 extends over 13 amino acids. V lost 5 bases and J lost 4; bases outside the gene matches: 3. In DNA, the CDR3 is TGTGCCAGCAGCCCGACAGGGGCCTATGGCTACACCTTC. This gives the protein CASSPTGAYGYTF.